These T cell receptor beta chains were read from a single sample in a study of T cell clonotyping in hematopoietic cell transplantation. Measured with immunoSEQ multiplex PCR; TCRdb has only the in-frame clones, and not every one. The table includes about 10,000 clones, roughly 79% detected once. Sequences were derived from PBMCs, sampled 30 days after allogeneic stem cell transplant. These receptors came from a female patient in her forties or fifties who had an allogeneic stem cell transplant from a related donor, so T cells may come from the graft donor. Some clones in this sample may be carry-over from other donors' samples. The CDR3 runs from the conserved cysteine through the conserved F or W. Each record gives: clone size, D gene, J gene, V gene, CDR3 DNA, CDR3 protein. The D gene is left open where the match is weak. Some rows have no size entry. The others give once, few or many, or a class for an expanded clone.

clone size: -; D gene: TRBD2; J gene: TRBJ2-3; V gene: TRBV7-2; CDR3 DNA: TGTGCCAGCAGCTTAGGTGCGGGAGTGAGAGATACGCAGTATTTT; CDR3 protein: CASSLGAGVRDTQYF
clone size: once; D gene: -; J gene: TRBJ1-4; V gene: TRBV4-2; CDR3 DNA: TGTGCCAGCAGCCAAGACAGGGTCGGGGAAAAACTGTTTTTT; CDR3 protein: CASSQDRVGEKLFF
clone size: few; D gene: -; J gene: TRBJ2-7; V gene: TRBV30; CDR3 DNA: TGTGCCTGGAGTCCCGGGCACAACGAGCAGTACTTC; CDR3 protein: CAWSPGHNEQYF
clone size: -; D gene: -; J gene: TRBJ2-7; V gene: TRBV28; CDR3 DNA: TGTGCCAGCAACCTTGGGTACGAGCAGTACTTC; CDR3 protein: CASNLGYEQYF
clone size: -; D gene: TRBD2; J gene: TRBJ2-3; V gene: TRBV7-6; CDR3 DNA: TGTGCCAGCAGCCTTAGCGGGAGAGGGAGCACAGATACGCAGTATTTT; CDR3 protein: CASSLSGRGSTDTQYF
clone size: -; D gene: -; J gene: TRBJ1-5; V gene: TRBV6-5; CDR3 DNA: TGTGCCAGCAGTTACTCGAAGGGGCCCCAGCATTTT; CDR3 protein: CASSYSKGPQHF
clone size: once; D gene: -; J gene: TRBJ2-7; V gene: TRBV7-9; CDR3 DNA: TGTGCCAGCAGCTTACGAACCTACGAGCAGTACTTC; CDR3 protein: CASSLRTYEQYF
clone size: -; D gene: -; J gene: TRBJ2-1; V gene: TRBV6-1; CDR3 DNA: TGTGCCAGCAGTGAAGGGAGGGGGACGATTCATGAGCAGTTCTTC; CDR3 protein: CASSEGRGTIHEQFF
clone size: -; D gene: TRBD2; J gene: TRBJ2-5; V gene: TRBV5-4; CDR3 DNA: TGTGCCAGCAGCTACGGGGGGGGCCAAGAGACCCAGTACTTC; CDR3 protein: CASSYGGGQETQYF
clone size: -; D gene: -; J gene: TRBJ2-3; V gene: TRBV30; CDR3 DNA: TGTGCCTGGAGTCCCCGGGCCCCAGATACGCAGTATTTT; CDR3 protein: CAWSPRAPDTQYF
clone size: few; D gene: -; J gene: TRBJ1-1; V gene: TRBV29-1; CDR3 DNA: TGCAGCGGATCTCAGCCTATGAACACTGAAGCTTTCTTT; CDR3 protein: CSGSQPMNTEAFF
clone size: -; D gene: TRBD1; J gene: TRBJ2-7; V gene: TRBV5-5; CDR3 DNA: TGTGCCAGCACTACACAGGGGAGCTCCTACGAGCAGTACTTC; CDR3 protein: CASTTQGSSYEQYF
clone size: -; D gene: -; J gene: TRBJ1-1; V gene: TRBV7-3; CDR3 DNA: TGTGCCAGCAGCTCCCCGGGTAGGACTGAAGCTTTCTTT; CDR3 protein: CASSSPGRTEAFF
clone size: once; D gene: TRBD1; J gene: TRBJ1-5; V gene: TRBV11-1; CDR3 DNA: TGTGCCAGCAGCCAAAGACAGGGTCAACCCCAGCATTTT; CDR3 protein: CASSQRQGQPQHF
clone size: few; D gene: -; J gene: TRBJ2-2; V gene: TRBV6-5; CDR3 DNA: TGTGCCAGCAGTTTATCCCAGCTTATCACCGGGGAGCTGTTTTTT; CDR3 protein: CASSLSQLITGELFF
clone size: -; D gene: TRBD2; J gene: TRBJ2-7; V gene: TRBV5-1; CDR3 DNA: TGCGCCAGCAGCCTAGCGGGACAGCCTAGCTCCTACGAGCAGTACTTC; CDR3 protein: CASSLAGQPSSYEQYF
clone size: -; D gene: -; J gene: TRBJ1-5; V gene: TRBV27; CDR3 DNA: TGTGCCAGCAGTTCCCGCCCCCTCGGCAATCAGCCCCAGCATTTT; CDR3 protein: CASSSRPLGNQPQHF
clone size: -; D gene: TRBD1; J gene: TRBJ1-6; V gene: TRBV7-8; CDR3 DNA: TGTGCCAGCAGCTTAGCCGGGGACAGCCTTAATTCACCCCTCCACTTT; CDR3 protein: CASSLAGDSLNSPLHF
clone size: -; D gene: TRBD1; J gene: TRBJ2-5; V gene: TRBV5-6; CDR3 DNA: TGTGCCAGCAGCGCAGAACAGGGGAACCAAGAGACCCAGTACTTC; CDR3 protein: CASSAEQGNQETQYF
clone size: few; D gene: -; J gene: TRBJ1-2; V gene: TRBV7-9; CDR3 DNA: TGTGCCAGCAGCTTCCAGGGAGGTTGGAACTCCTATGGCTACACCTTC; CDR3 protein: CASSFQGGWNSYGYTF
clone size: -; D gene: -; J gene: TRBJ2-7; V gene: TRBV20-1; CDR3 DNA: TGCAGTGTAGATAGGGCCTACGAGCAGTACTTC; CDR3 protein: CSVDRAYEQYF
clone size: few; D gene: TRBD2; J gene: TRBJ2-7; V gene: TRBV15; CDR3 DNA: TGTGCCACCAGCAGAGTCCTAGCGGGAAACTACGAGCAGTACTTC; CDR3 protein: CATSRVLAGNYEQYF
clone size: -; D gene: -; J gene: TRBJ2-5; V gene: TRBV11-3; CDR3 DNA: TGTGCCAGCAGCTTAGGGCCGGAGGGGGAGACCCAGTACTTC; CDR3 protein: CASSLGPEGETQYF
clone size: once; D gene: -; J gene: TRBJ1-1; V gene: TRBV6-5; CDR3 DNA: TGTGCCAGCAGTCTTGGGGGGGACACTGAAGCTTTCTTT; CDR3 protein: CASSLGGDTEAFF
clone size: few; D gene: TRBD2; J gene: TRBJ2-3; V gene: TRBV5-1; CDR3 DNA: TGCGCCAGCAGCTGGGGGGGAGTCAGTACAGATACGCAGTATTTT; CDR3 protein: CASSWGGVSTDTQYF
clone size: -; D gene: -; J gene: TRBJ2-1; V gene: TRBV7-8; CDR3 DNA: TGTGCCAGCAGCTTGGGCACTGACGGGAAGGGGAGCTTGTACAATGAGCAGTTCTTC; CDR3 protein: CASSLGTDGKGSLYNEQFF
clone size: -; D gene: TRBD1; J gene: TRBJ2-7; V gene: TRBV7-9; CDR3 DNA: TGTGCCAGCAGCTGGGACAGGGGTTACGAGCAGTACTTC; CDR3 protein: CASSWDRGYEQYF
clone size: -; D gene: -; J gene: TRBJ2-1; V gene: TRBV6-5; CDR3 DNA: TGTGCCAGCAGCCTCGGACAGAGCTCCTACAATGAGCAGTTCTTC; CDR3 protein: CASSLGQSSYNEQFF
clone size: once; D gene: -; J gene: TRBJ2-4; V gene: TRBV4-1; CDR3 DNA: TGCGCCAGCAGCCAACGAAGCGAGGGGAACATTCAGTACTTC; CDR3 protein: CASSQRSEGNIQYF
clone size: -; D gene: TRBD2; J gene: TRBJ2-7; V gene: TRBV11-2; CDR3 DNA: TGTGCCAGCAGCTTGACTAGCGTGCAGTACTTC; CDR3 protein: CASSLTSVQYF
clone size: -; D gene: -; J gene: TRBJ2-3; V gene: TRBV5-1; CDR3 DNA: TGCGCCAGCATGTCAAAGGGGCTGGCAGATACGCAGTATTTT; CDR3 protein: CASMSKGLADTQYF